Listed below are T cell receptor beta chains from one sample, sequenced in a study of molecular identifiers for immune sequencing clone quantification. MiXCR was run by TCRdb on the PCR reads, yielding one entry per CDR3 protein. The sample has tens of thousands of distinct CDR3 sequences, roughly 21% seen once. The specimen sequenced was naive CD8+ T cells from blood, with Jurkat cell RNA spiked in. All receptors come from a human donor in good health. Some libraries in this study had Jurkat cell RNA spiked in. CDR3s leave out the opening cysteine and the closing phenylalanine or tryptophan. A D gene is named only where the DNA matches it firmly.

v_call: TRBV5-6; j_call: TRBJ1-2; d_call: .; cdr3_aa: ASSLWTYGGYGYT
v_call: TRBV6-2/TRBV6-3; j_call: TRBJ2-7; d_call: TRBD1; cdr3_aa: ASSLQTGLYEQY
v_call: TRBV7-9; j_call: TRBJ2-3; d_call: TRBD1; cdr3_aa: ASSTRQGSTDTQY
v_call: TRBV4-3; j_call: TRBJ1-3; d_call: TRBD1; cdr3_aa: ASSQARGRYTIY
v_call: TRBV27; j_call: TRBJ2-2; d_call: TRBD2; cdr3_aa: ASSLLLAGNTGELF
v_call: TRBV5-5; j_call: TRBJ1-1; d_call: .; cdr3_aa: ASSLWGVNTEAF
v_call: TRBV28; j_call: TRBJ2-5; d_call: TRBD2; cdr3_aa: ASSLPSVGLEEETQY
v_call: TRBV28; j_call: TRBJ2-3; d_call: .; cdr3_aa: ASSFVGPDTQY
v_call: TRBV4-2; j_call: TRBJ1-1; d_call: .; cdr3_aa: ASSQQNMNTEAF
v_call: TRBV12-5; j_call: TRBJ2-5; d_call: .; cdr3_aa: ASGLALEETQY
v_call: TRBV6-5; j_call: TRBJ2-5; d_call: .; cdr3_aa: ASSYLGGMETQY
v_call: TRBV12-3/TRBV12-4; j_call: TRBJ1-1; d_call: TRBD1; cdr3_aa: ASSTTGGQGEAF
v_call: TRBV27; j_call: TRBJ2-1; d_call: .; cdr3_aa: ASSLGSNPNEQF
v_call: TRBV7-6; j_call: TRBJ2-7; d_call: .; cdr3_aa: ASSFRPVGYEQY
v_call: TRBV27; j_call: TRBJ2-3; d_call: .; cdr3_aa: ASSLGQGLPDTQY
v_call: TRBV10-1; j_call: TRBJ1-5; d_call: .; cdr3_aa: AGGGRAYQPQH
v_call: TRBV5-4; j_call: TRBJ2-7; d_call: TRBD1; cdr3_aa: ASKRTGDRSYEQY
v_call: TRBV7-9; j_call: TRBJ2-7; d_call: TRBD2; cdr3_aa: ASSLSGDWGYEQY
v_call: TRBV12-3/TRBV12-4; j_call: TRBJ2-5; d_call: .; cdr3_aa: ASSLKVTPKETQY
v_call: TRBV7-8; j_call: TRBJ2-7; d_call: TRBD1; cdr3_aa: ASSPTDRGLWPYEQY
v_call: TRBV3-1; j_call: TRBJ1-2; d_call: .; cdr3_aa: ASSQDLMGAGYGYT
v_call: TRBV7-2; j_call: TRBJ2-7; d_call: TRBD2; cdr3_aa: ASSPRLAGVSYEQY
v_call: TRBV4-3; j_call: TRBJ2-7; d_call: TRBD2; cdr3_aa: ASSQESGRRGIIYEQY
v_call: TRBV3-1; j_call: TRBJ1-1; d_call: .; cdr3_aa: ASSQMPPGTEAF
v_call: TRBV4-1; j_call: TRBJ2-4; d_call: TRBD1; cdr3_aa: ASSIQGAASKNIQY
v_call: TRBV9; j_call: TRBJ2-3; d_call: TRBD1; cdr3_aa: ASSAGTGPSLTDTQY
v_call: TRBV19; j_call: TRBJ2-5; d_call: TRBD2; cdr3_aa: ASSLRESYETQY
v_call: TRBV6-6; j_call: TRBJ1-5; d_call: .; cdr3_aa: ASSLVGGEGSQPQH
v_call: TRBV12-3/TRBV12-4; j_call: TRBJ1-5; d_call: .; cdr3_aa: ASSLSRGSSNQPQH
v_call: TRBV27; j_call: TRBJ1-6; d_call: TRBD1; cdr3_aa: ASSPPGGGNSPLH
v_call: TRBV11-2; j_call: TRBJ2-5; d_call: .; cdr3_aa: ASSLGGLAEQETQY
v_call: TRBV5-4; j_call: TRBJ2-5; d_call: TRBD2; cdr3_aa: ASSSPGLAPPETQY
v_call: TRBV7-6; j_call: TRBJ2-5; d_call: TRBD1; cdr3_aa: ASSLQDRGQETQY
v_call: TRBV5-6; j_call: TRBJ2-2; d_call: .; cdr3_aa: ASSYGQTVGTGELF
v_call: TRBV11-2; j_call: TRBJ1-1; d_call: .; cdr3_aa: ASSLGATNTEAF
v_call: TRBV2; j_call: TRBJ2-4; d_call: .; cdr3_aa: ASSEGGPLNIAKNIQY
v_call: TRBV2; j_call: TRBJ2-3; d_call: TRBD2; cdr3_aa: ASRAGTSGIMDTQY
v_call: TRBV28; j_call: TRBJ2-3; d_call: .; cdr3_aa: ASSSSELASTDTQY
v_call: TRBV19; j_call: TRBJ1-2; d_call: .; cdr3_aa: ASSIDGSNYGYT
v_call: TRBV7-6; j_call: TRBJ2-3; d_call: TRBD2; cdr3_aa: ASSLAGGSPDTQY
v_call: TRBV7-2; j_call: TRBJ2-2; d_call: TRBD2; cdr3_aa: ASSLTGLAGSNTGELF
v_call: TRBV18; j_call: TRBJ2-3; d_call: .; cdr3_aa: ASSPDTDLTDTQY
v_call: TRBV7-9; j_call: TRBJ2-7; d_call: TRBD1; cdr3_aa: ASSLAGTGLTYEQY